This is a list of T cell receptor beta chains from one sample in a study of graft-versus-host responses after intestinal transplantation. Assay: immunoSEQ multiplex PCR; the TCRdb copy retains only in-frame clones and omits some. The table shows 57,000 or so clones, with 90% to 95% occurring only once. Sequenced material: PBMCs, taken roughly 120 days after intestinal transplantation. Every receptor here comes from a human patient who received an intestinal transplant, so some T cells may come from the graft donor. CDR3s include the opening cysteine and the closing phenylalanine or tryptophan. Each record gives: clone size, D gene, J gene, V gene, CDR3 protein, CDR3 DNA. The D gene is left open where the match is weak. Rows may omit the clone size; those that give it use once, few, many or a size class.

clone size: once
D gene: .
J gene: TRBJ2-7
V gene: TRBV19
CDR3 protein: CASSIFQGYEQYF
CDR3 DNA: TGTGCCAGTAGTATATTCCAGGGCTACGAGCAGTACTTC

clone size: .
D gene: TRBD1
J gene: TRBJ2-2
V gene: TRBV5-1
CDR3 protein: CASSLEQGAGGELFF
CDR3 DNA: TGCGCCAGCAGCTTAGAACAGGGGGCCGGCGGGGAGCTGTTTTTT

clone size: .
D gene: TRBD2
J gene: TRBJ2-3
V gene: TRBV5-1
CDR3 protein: CASSLVGLAGAPTDTQYF
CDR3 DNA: TGCGCCAGCAGCTTGGTCGGACTAGCGGGGGCCCCCACAGATACGCAGTATTTT

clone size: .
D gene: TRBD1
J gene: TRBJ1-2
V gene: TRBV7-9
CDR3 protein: CASSLGQAYTGYGYTF
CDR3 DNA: TGTGCCAGCAGCCTAGGACAGGCCTACACGGGCTATGGCTACACCTTC

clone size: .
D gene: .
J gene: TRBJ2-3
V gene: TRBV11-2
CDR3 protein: CASSLGSSFPTDTQYF
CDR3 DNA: TGTGCCAGCAGCTTAGGGTCTTCTTTCCCCACAGATACGCAGTATTTT

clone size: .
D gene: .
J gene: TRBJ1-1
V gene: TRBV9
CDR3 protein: CAGGRGANTEAFF
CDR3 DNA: TGTGCCGGGGGTCGGGGGGCGAACACTGAAGCTTTCTTT

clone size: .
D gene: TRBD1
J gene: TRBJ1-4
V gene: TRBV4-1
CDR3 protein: CASSPLGTDLNEKLFF
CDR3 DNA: TGCGCCAGCAGCCCCCTCGGGACAGACTTAAATGAAAAACTGTTTTTT

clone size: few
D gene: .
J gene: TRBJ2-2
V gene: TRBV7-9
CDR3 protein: CASSPIQATGELFF
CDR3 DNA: TGTGCCAGCAGCCCTATTCAAGCCACCGGGGAGCTGTTTTTT

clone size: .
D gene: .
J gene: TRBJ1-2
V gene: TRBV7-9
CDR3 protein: CASSPRPGTAPYGYTF
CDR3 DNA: TGTGCCAGCAGCCCAAGGCCAGGGACGGCCCCCTATGGCTACACCTTC

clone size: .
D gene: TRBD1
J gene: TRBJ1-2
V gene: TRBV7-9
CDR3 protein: CASSLADRGHGYGYTF
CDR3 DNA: TGTGCCAGCAGCTTAGCCGACAGGGGGCATGGCTATGGCTACACCTTC

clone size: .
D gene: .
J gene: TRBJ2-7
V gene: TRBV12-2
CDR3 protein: CASRAISGDYEQYF
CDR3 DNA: TGTGCAAGTCGCGCGATTAGCGGGGACTACGAGCAGTACTTC

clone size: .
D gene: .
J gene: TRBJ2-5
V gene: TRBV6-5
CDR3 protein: CASSYSNSQETQYF
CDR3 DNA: TGTGCCAGCAGTTACTCGAACAGCCAAGAGACCCAGTACTTC

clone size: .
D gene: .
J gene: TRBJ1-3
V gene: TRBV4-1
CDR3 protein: CASSSRGGTGNTIYF
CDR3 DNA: TGCGCCAGCAGCTCCCGGGGGGGGACGGGAAACACCATATATTTT

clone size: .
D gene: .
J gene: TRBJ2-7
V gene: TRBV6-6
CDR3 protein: CASGPSSYEQYF
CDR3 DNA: TGTGCCAGCGGGCCCTCCTCCTACGAGCAGTACTTC

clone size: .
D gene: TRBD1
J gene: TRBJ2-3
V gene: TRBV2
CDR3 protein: CASAGTGVIDTQYF
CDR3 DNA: TGTGCCAGTGCCGGGACAGGGGTAATAGATACGCAGTATTTT

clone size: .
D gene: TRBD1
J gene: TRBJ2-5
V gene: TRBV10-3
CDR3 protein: CAISELGTGQETQYF
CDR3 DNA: TGTGCCATCAGTGAGTTAGGGACAGGACAAGAGACCCAGTACTTC

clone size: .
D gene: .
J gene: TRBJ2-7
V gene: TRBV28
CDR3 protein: CASSLSGGIHEQYF
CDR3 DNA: TGTGCCAGCAGTTTAAGTGGAGGGATCCACGAGCAGTACTTC

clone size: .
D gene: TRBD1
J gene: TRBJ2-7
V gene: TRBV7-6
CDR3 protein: CASSTRTGGAYEQYF
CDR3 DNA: TGTGCCAGCAGCACCCGGACAGGGGGCGCCTACGAGCAGTACTTC

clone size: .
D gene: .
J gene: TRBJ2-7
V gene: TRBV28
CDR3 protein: CASSFSQYEQYF
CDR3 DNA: TGTGCCAGCAGTTTCAGTCAGTACGAGCAGTACTTC

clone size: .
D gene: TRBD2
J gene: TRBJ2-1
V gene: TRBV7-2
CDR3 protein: CASSFGLAGYNEQFF
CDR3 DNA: TGTGCCAGCAGCTTTGGACTAGCGGGGTACAATGAGCAGTTCTTC

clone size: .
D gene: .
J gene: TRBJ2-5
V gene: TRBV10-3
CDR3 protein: CAISESTGWYQETQYF
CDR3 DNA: TGTGCCATCAGTGAGTCAACGGGGTGGTACCAAGAGACCCAGTACTTC

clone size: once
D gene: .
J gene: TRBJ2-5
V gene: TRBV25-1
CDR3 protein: CASSKGAQETQYF
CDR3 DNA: TGTGCCAGCAGTAAAGGTGCCCAAGAGACCCAGTACTTC

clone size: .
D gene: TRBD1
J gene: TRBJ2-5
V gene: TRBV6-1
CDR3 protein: CASRATGGETQYF
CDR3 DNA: TGTGCCAGCAGGGCGACAGGGGGAGAGACCCAGTACTTC

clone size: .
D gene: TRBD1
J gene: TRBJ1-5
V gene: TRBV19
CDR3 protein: CASSLGQGGNQPQHF
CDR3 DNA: TGTGCCAGTAGTCTGGGACAGGGGGGGAATCAGCCCCAGCATTTT

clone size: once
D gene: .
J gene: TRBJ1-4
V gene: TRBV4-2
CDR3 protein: CASSQDWGRGEKLFF
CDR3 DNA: TGTGCCAGCAGCCAAGATTGGGGGCGCGGTGAAAAACTGTTTTTT

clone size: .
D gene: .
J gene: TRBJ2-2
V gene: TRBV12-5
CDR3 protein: CASGHGTGELFF
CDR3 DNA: TGTGCTAGTGGTCATGGAACCGGGGAGCTGTTTTTT

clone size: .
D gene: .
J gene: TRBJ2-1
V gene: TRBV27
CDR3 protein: CASGGAIEQFF
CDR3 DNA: TGTGCCAGCGGGGGGGCGATTGAGCAGTTCTTC

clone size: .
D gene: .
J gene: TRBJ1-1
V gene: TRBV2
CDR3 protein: CASSEGSYTAPEAFF
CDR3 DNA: TGTGCCAGCAGTGAAGGGTCCTATACCGCCCCCGAAGCTTTCTTT

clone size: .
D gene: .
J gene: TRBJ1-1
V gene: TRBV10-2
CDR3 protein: CASSELRGEAFF
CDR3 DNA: TGCGCCAGCAGTGAGTTGAGGGGTGAAGCTTTCTTT

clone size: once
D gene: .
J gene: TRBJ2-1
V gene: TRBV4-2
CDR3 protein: CASSQLNEQFF
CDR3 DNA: TGTGCCAGCAGCCAACTCAATGAGCAGTTCTTC

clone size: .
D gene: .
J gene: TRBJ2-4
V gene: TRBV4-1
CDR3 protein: CASSQDGRVKNIQYF
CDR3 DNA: TGCGCCAGCAGCCAAGATGGCAGGGTGAAAAACATTCAGTACTTC

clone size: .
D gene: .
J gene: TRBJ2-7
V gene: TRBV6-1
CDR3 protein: CASSESSGYEQYF
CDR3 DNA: TGTGCCAGCAGTGAATCTTCGGGATACGAGCAGTACTTC

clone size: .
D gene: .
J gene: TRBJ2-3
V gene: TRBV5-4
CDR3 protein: CASSPRAGDTQYF
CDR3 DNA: TGTGCCAGCAGCCCAAGGGCCGGGGATACGCAGTATTTT

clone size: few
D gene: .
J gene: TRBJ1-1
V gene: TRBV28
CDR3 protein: CASSLSTPATEAFF
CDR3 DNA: TGTGCCAGCAGTTTAAGTACCCCCGCCACTGAAGCTTTCTTT

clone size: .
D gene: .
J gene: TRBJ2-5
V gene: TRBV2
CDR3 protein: CASSENQVGETQYF
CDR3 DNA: TGTGCCAGCAGTGAAAATCAGGTCGGGGAGACCCAGTACTTC

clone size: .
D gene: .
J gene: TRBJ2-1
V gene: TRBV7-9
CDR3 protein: CASSRQEQFF
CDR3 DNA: TGTGCCAGCAGCCGACAGGAGCAGTTCTTC

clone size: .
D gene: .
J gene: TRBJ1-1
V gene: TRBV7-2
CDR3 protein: CASSLAGGAGNTEAFF
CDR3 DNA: TGTGCCAGCAGCTTAGCGGGGGGCGCGGGAAACACTGAAGCTTTCTTT

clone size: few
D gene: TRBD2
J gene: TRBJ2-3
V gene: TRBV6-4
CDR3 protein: CASSDGRGQDTQYF
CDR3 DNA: TGTGCCAGCAGTGACGGGAGGGGTCAGGATACGCAGTATTTT

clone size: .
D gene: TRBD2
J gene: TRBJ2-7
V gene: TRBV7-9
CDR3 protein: CASSWGLAASYEQYF
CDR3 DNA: TGTGCCAGCAGCTGGGGACTAGCGGCCTCCTACGAGCAGTACTTC